A selection of T cell receptor beta chains follows, all from one sample in a study of OX40 agonist ivuxolimab in advanced cancers. Measured with immunoSEQ multiplex PCR; TCRdb has only the in-frame clones, and not every one. The repertoire includes about 64,000 clones, 82% of them detected once, and approximately 5.2% sits in the top ten. Sequenced material: CD4+ or CD8+ T cells sorted from blood, taken in a trial of the OX40 agonist ivuxolimab. The origin of the receptors is an adult with an advanced solid tumor such as melanoma, head and neck, liver or kidney cancer. Each CDR3 is given with its conserved first and last residue.

>TRBJ1-5|TRBV6-5|14
CASSRDRVNQPQHF
>TRBJ1-2|TRBV11-3|14
CASSYRVSDYGYTF
>TRBJ2-7|TRBV4-1|13
CASSQAGSYEQYF
>TRBJ1-2|TRBV6-5|14
CASSSPGQIYGYTF
>TRBJ1-1|TRBV5-1|13
CASSLGGDTEAFF
>TRBJ2-1|TRBV4-2|15
CASSPSGIGGSEQFF
>TRBJ1-5|TRBV19|15
CASVFSGGLDQPQHF
>TRBJ2-7|TRBV6-5|14
CASSYDRVIGEQYF
>TRBJ1-4|TRBV7-9|15
CASSFRSTEHEKLFF
>TRBJ1-1|TRBV15|14
CATRGRGINTEAFF
>TRBJ2-2|TRBV2|14
CASMLQLYTGELFF
>TRBJ1-2|TRBV19|12
CASSIYGYGYTF
>TRBJ1-2|TRBV2|13
CASNDRDHYGYTF
>TRBJ2-7|TRBV5-1|14
CASSADTVLDEQYF
>TRBJ1-2|TRBV18|14
CASSPTDAQDGYTF
>TRBJ1-2|TRBV7-9|15
CASTPGLLTDYGYTF
>TRBJ2-1|TRBV10-3|16
CAISESTSVGGNEQFF
>TRBJ2-1|TRBV14|16
CASSRGTGSLCNEQFF
>TRBJ1-2|TRBV9|13
CASSPTAESGYTF
>TRBJ1-6|TRBV19|15
CASSTVPDFNSPLHF
>TRBJ1-4|TRBV19|12
CASSGGGEKLFF
>TRBJ1-2|TRBV27|15
CASSLRRGAIYGYTF
>TRBJ2-6|TRBV19|17
CASSPGQMSSGANVLTF
>TRBJ1-1|TRBV28|15
CASSPTQGVNTEAFF
>TRBJ2-7|TRBV7-2|16
CASSLTKVLGSYEQYF
>TRBJ1-6|TRBV14|12
CASRNWASPLHF
>TRBJ1-1|TRBV7-2|19
CASSLVFVPGQGIRTEAFF
>TRBJ2-7|TRBV6-1|15
CASTIQGAIVHEQYF
>TRBJ2-5|TRBV19|15
CASSGTGVWEETQYF
>TRBJ2-2|TRBV7-9|15
CASSPGLPNTGELFF
>TRBJ1-1|TRBV27|13
CASSLNAGTEAFF
>TRBJ1-4|TRBV6-6|12
CASSYSLEKLFF
>TRBJ1-1|TRBV7-3|13
CASSASVNTEAFF
>TRBJ1-1|TRBV30|14
CAWSVLGRPNEAFF
>TRBJ2-5|TRBV19|15
CASRKLAGGVETQYF
>TRBJ1-1|TRBV30|13
CAWSVRGGTEAFF
>TRBJ1-2|TRBV19|13
CASRIDRTYGYTF
>TRBJ2-3|TRBV7-9|13
CASSFASTDTQYF
>TRBJ1-1|TRBV10-3|12
CAISRGGTEAFF
>TRBJ2-5|TRBV29-1|12
CSVATNQETQYF
>TRBJ1-1|TRBV20-1|11
CSARLNTEAFF
>TRBJ2-5|TRBV9|14
CASSARDYQETQYF
>TRBJ1-2|TRBV27|14
CASSSLGTISGYTF
>TRBJ2-3|TRBV27|15
CASSREGRVTDTQYF
>TRBJ2-1|TRBV7-9|18
CASSSLGASGGPFNEQFF
>TRBJ2-1|TRBV25-1|14
CASSHPDRHNEQFF
>TRBJ2-1|TRBV6-4|13
CASSDSLGNEQFF